Below, 28 T cell receptor beta chains from the same sample are listed, as sequenced in a study of blood T cell repertoires in COVID-19. This table comes from immunoSEQ multiplex PCR, and its TCRdb copy is limited to in-frame clones, with some not included. The sample yields 98,000 or so clones, approximately 85% seen once. Input material: peripheral blood. All receptors derive from a man in his 60s with acute or convalescent COVID-19.

The chain links TRBV5-4 to TRBJ2-3, with TRBD2 as a possible D gene (6 bases). The ends were cut back, 1 base at V and 2 bases at J, with 14 bases in the middle. Germline-derived CDR1 and CDR2 are SGHNT and YYREEE (reference sequence). The length of the CDR3 is 16 residues. CDR3 region: CASSLLASANTDTQYF. As DNA, the CDR3 is TGTGCCAGCAGCTTGTTGGCTAGCGCGAACACAGATACGCAGTATTTT.

The chain is built from TRBV6-2 or TRBV6-3 and TRBJ1-1, with a possible D match to TRBD1 (5 bases). Per germline, CDR1 MNHEY and CDR2 SVGEGT. The CDR3 spans 12 residues. The V end lost 5 bases, the J end lost 3 bases, and 7 bases lay between the germline ends. The chain's CDR3 is CASSDRYTEAFF. The CDR3 DNA is TGTGCCAGCAGTGACAGATACACTGAAGCTTTCTTT.

The chain carries TRBV5-1 and TRBJ1-5; TRBD1 agrees at 9 bases. V was clipped by 0 bases and J by 0 bases; unmatched bases: 1. CDR3 length: 16 amino acids. CDR1 is SGHRS and CDR2 is YFSETQ in the germline V gene. CDR3 coding DNA: TGCGCCAGCAGCTTGGTACAGGGGGCTAGCAATCAGCCCCAGCATTTT. It is translated as CASSLVQGASNQPQHF.

The chain links TRBV18 to TRBJ2-7, with TRBD1 matching 7 bases. V trimming: 2 bases; J trimming: 3 bases; junction bases outside the gene matches: 4. CDR1 is KGHSH and CDR2 is LQKENI in the germline V gene. The CDR3 extends over 14 amino acids. CDR3: CASSPNRGIYEQYF. CDR3 nucleotide sequence: TGTGCCAGCTCACCAAACAGGGGAATCTACGAGCAGTACTTC. Drawing the rest from reference TRBV18 and TRBJ2-7, the complete variable domain is NAGVMQNPRHLVRRRGQEARLRCSPMKGHSHVYWYRQLPEEGLKFMVYLQKENIIDESGMPKERFSAEFPKEGPSILRIQQVVRGDSAAYFCASSPNRGIYEQYFGPGTRLTVT.

This clone was found once. The chain employs TRBV5-6 and TRBJ1-2; 7 positions agree with TRBD1. The CDR3 is 14 residues long. Trimming removed 4 bases from V and 4 bases from J; junction bases left unmatched: 7. Per the germline V gene, CDR1 is SGHDT and CDR2 is YYEEEE. The CDR3 sequence is CASSPGTASYGYTF. CDR3 coding DNA: TGTGCCAGCAGCCCCGGGACAGCAAGCTATGGCTACACCTTC. Variable domain in full (rest from reference TRBV5-6 and TRBJ1-2): DAGVTQSPTHLIKTRGQQVTLRCSPKSGHDTVSWYQQALGQGPQFIFQYYEEEERQRGNFPDRFSGHQFPNYSSELNVNALLLGDSALYLCASSPGTASYGYTFGSGTRLTVV.

The chain has TRBV7-8 and TRBJ2-5; TRBD2 aligns across 15 bases. Germline V gives CDR1 SGHVS, CDR2 FQNEAQ. V dropped 5 bases and J dropped 5; count of bases not matched to a gene: 6. The CDR3 extends over 16 amino acids. CDR3 protein: CASSLGLAGGGETQYF. CDR3 coding DNA: TGTGCCAGCAGCCTCGGACTAGCGGGAGGGGGGGAGACCCAGTACTTC.

This clone was seen a few times. This rearrangement joins TRBV24-1 to TRBJ1-2; unclear D gene. Trimming cost V 5 bases and J 8 bases, with 14 bases left between them. The CDR3 contains 13 residues. Germline-derived CDR1 and CDR2 are KGHDR and SFDVKD. CDR3 DNA: TGTGCCACCAGTGTTGGGAGGGAGCGAGGCTACACCTTC. The encoded protein is CATSVGRERGYTF.

The rearrangement joins TRBV30 to TRBJ1-6; the D gene is possibly TRBD1 (6 bases). V was trimmed by 4 bases and J by 6 bases, leaving 19 bases between them. The germline CDR1 and CDR2 sequences are GTSNPN and SVGIG (reference sequence). The CDR3 length is 16 residues. The CDR3 region is CAWKGLTGFTNSPLHF. CDR3 DNA sequence: TGTGCCTGGAAAGGGCTCACAGGGTTCACTAATTCACCCCTCCACTTT.

This clone came up once. V is TRBV11-1 and J is TRBJ1-5, with TRBD1 identical over 10 bases. CDR3 length: 13 amino acids. Germline CDR1 SGHAT, CDR2 FQDESV (reference sequence). After removal of 4 bases from V and 7 bases from J, the junction contained 1 base not matched to a gene. CDR3 protein: CASSSDRGQPQHF. CDR3 coding DNA: TGTGCCAGCAGCTCGGACAGGGGGCAGCCCCAGCATTTT. Looking up the rest from reference TRBV11-1 and TRBJ1-5 gives the full variable domain: EAEVAQSPRYKITEKSQAVAFWCDPISGHATLYWYRQILGQGPELLVQFQDESVVDDSQLPKDRFSAERLKGVDSTLKIQPAELGDSAMYLCASSSDRGQPQHFGDGTRLSIL.

The chain is built from TRBV15 and TRBJ1-3; D remains unclear. Germline-derived CDR1 and CDR2 are LNHNV and YYDKDF (reference sequence). The V and J ends lost 0 bases and 0 bases respectively, with 9 bases between them. The CDR3 loop spans 16 amino acids. In nucleotides, the CDR3 is TGTGCCACCAGCAGAGATCCTGGCTTCTCTGGAAACACCATATATTTT. Its protein product is CATSRDPGFSGNTIYF.

The rearrangement links TRBV15 to TRBJ2-1, with 11 nucleotides matching TRBD1. J gave up 6 bases and V 5 bases, and 12 bases lay outside the gene matches. The CDR3 length is 17 residues. Germline V gives CDR1 LNHNV, CDR2 YYDKDF (reference sequence). This CDR3 is CATSPQSGTGGGNEQFF. The CDR3 region has the DNA TGTGCCACCAGCCCGCAATCCGGGACAGGGGGGGGCAATGAGCAGTTCTTC.

The genes are TRBV7-3 and TRBJ1-2; D is possibly TRBD1 (5 bases). The ends were cut back, 5 bases at V and 3 bases at J, with 13 bases in the middle. The CDR3 runs to 14 residues. From germline, CDR1 is SGHTA and CDR2 FQGTGA. CDR3 nucleotides: TGTGCCAGCAGCGCGCAGGGAGGCGACTATGGCTACACCTTC. This sequence encodes CASSAQGGDYGYTF.

The V gene is TRBV5-3, the J gene TRBJ1-3; D possibly corresponds to TRBD1 (6 bases). TRBV5-3 qualifies as an ORF whose function is uncertain. Trimming stripped 8 bases from V and 6 bases from J, with 24 bases between. The CDR3 consists of 16 residues. CDR3 protein: CAREFWVSGDVNTIYF. The DNA of the CDR3 is TGTGCCAGGGAGTTTTGGGTCTCAGGGGATGTAAACACCATATATTTT.

The rearrangement uses TRBV4-2 and TRBJ2-2, with D perhaps matching TRBD1 (6 bases). Trimming shortened V by 1 base and J by 1 base, and 7 bases separated the two germline ends. CDR1 and CDR2 (germline): LGHNA, YNFKEQ. The CDR3 consists of 15 residues. The CDR3 DNA sequence: TGTGCCAGCAGCCAAGGGACAGTGAACACCGGGGAGCTGTTTTTT. Translated, it gives CASSQGTVNTGELFF.

V is TRBV3-1 (or the pseudogene TRBV3-2) and J is TRBJ2-3; 7 bases are a match to TRBD2. The germline V gene has CDR1 LGHDT and CDR2 YNNKEL (reference sequence). V dropped 4 bases and J dropped 5; count of bases not matched to a gene: 6. The CDR3 has 14 amino acids. The chain's CDR3 is CASSLGGGEDTQYF. The CDR3 region has the DNA TGTGCCAGCAGCCTCGGCGGGGGAGAAGATACGCAGTATTTT.

The CDR3 DNA reads TGCGCCAGCAAATGGACAGGGCGAGCTAACTATGGCTACACCTTC. Its translation is CASKWTGRANYGYTF. This chain links TRBV5-1 with TRBJ1-2; 8 bases map to TRBD1. J lost 0 bases, V lost 6 bases, and 7 bases had no gene match. The CDR3 runs to 15 residues. Germline assignment: CDR1 SGHRS and CDR2 YFSETQ.

This clone was seen only once. The chain joins TRBV28 to TRBJ2-7, with TRBD2 identical over 7 bases. CDR3 size: 16 residues. The ends lost 5 bases at V and 5 bases at J; junction bases unmatched: 15. Looked up from germline, CDR1 is MDHEN and CDR2 is SYDVKM. The CDR3 DNA is TGTGCCAGCAGTACCCAAGGACTAGTTCCTACCAACGAGCAGTACTTC. This gives the protein CASSTQGLVPTNEQYF.

This chain links TRBV24-1 with TRBJ2-3; TRBD2 matches 10 bases. The germline CDR1 and CDR2 sequences are KGHDR and SFDVKD. The CDR3 totals 16 residues. Trimming at V came to 5 bases and at J to 4 bases, leaving 8 bases not matched to a gene. The CDR3 here is CATSGKREGLADTQYF. The CDR3 DNA reads as TGTGCCACCAGTGGTAAGCGGGAGGGCCTGGCAGATACGCAGTATTTT.

The genes are TRBV7-2 and TRBJ2-4; the D is unclear. Germline CDR1 SGHTA, CDR2 FQGNSA. Trimming cost V 1 base and J 0 bases, with 13 bases left between them. The CDR3 has 17 amino acids. The CDR3 nucleotides are TGTGCCAGCAGCTTAGGTCTCCGGCGGATAGCCAAAAACATTCAGTACTTC. Residues: CASSLGLRRIAKNIQYF. The full variable domain, in which reference TRBV7-2 and TRBJ2-4 provide the parts outside the CDR3, is GAGVSQSPSNKVTEKGKDVELRCDPISGHTALYWYRQSLGQGLEFLIYFQGNSAPDKSGLPSDRFSAERTGGSVSTLTIQRTQQEDSAVYLCASSLGLRRIAKNIQYFGAGTRLSVL.

This clone was seen a few times. The chain recombines TRBV7-3 with TRBJ1-2; 9 nucleotides agree with TRBD1. This CDR3 is 13 amino acids long. Germline V gene lookup returns CDR1 SGHTA and CDR2 FQGTGA. V dropped 3 bases and J dropped 8; count of bases not matched to a gene: 4. CDR3 region: CASSLGQGEGYTF. The DNA for the CDR3 is TGTGCCAGCAGCTTGGGACAGGGAGAAGGCTACACCTTC.

J is TRBJ2-4 and V is TRBV5-6; 7 bases fit TRBD1. Looked up from germline, CDR1 is SGHDT and CDR2 is YYEEEE. Trimming at V came to 1 base and at J to 0 bases, leaving 4 bases not matched to a gene. The CDR3 runs to 16 residues. CDR3 in amino acids: CASSLLQGIAKNIQYF. The CDR3 nucleotides read TGTGCCAGCAGCTTGTTACAGGGGATAGCCAAAAACATTCAGTACTTC.

This clone occurred once. The chain recombines TRBV14 with TRBJ1-2, with D possibly TRBD1 on 6 matching bases. The germline V gene encodes CDR1 SGHDN and CDR2 FVKESK. CDR3 length: 15 amino acids. Trimming took 4 bases from V and 4 from J, leaving 16 bases between them. CDR3 sequence (DNA): TGTGCCAGCAGCCCTTTCTCAGGGGCGACCTATGGCTACACCTTC. Its translation: CASSPFSGATYGYTF.

This clone has a handful of counts. This chain's CDR3 is CASSQVFNGDSYNSPLHF. The CDR3 region has the DNA TGCGCCAGCAGCCAAGTTTTCAACGGTGACTCCTATAATTCACCCCTCCACTTT. This rearrangement joins TRBV4-1 to TRBJ1-6; no clear D. The CDR3 totals 18 residues. Trimming cost V 1 base and J 0 bases, with 13 bases left between them. Germline V CDR1 and CDR2: MGHRA, YSYEKL.

The rearrangement uses TRBV6-5 and TRBJ1-1, with D perhaps matching TRBD1 (5 bases). Trimming cost V 7 bases and J 0 bases, with 9 bases left between them. Germline loops: CDR1 MNHEY, CDR2 SVGAGI. The CDR3 has 13 amino acids. The CDR3 region has the DNA TGTGCCAGCATGGTCAGGGTGAACACTGAAGCTTTCTTT. Protein sequence: CASMVRVNTEAFF.

The rearrangement links TRBV5-1 to TRBJ1-1, with D perhaps TRBD1 (6 bases). This CDR3 has 14 amino acids. Trimming shortened V by 2 bases and J by 1 base, and 9 bases separated the two germline ends. The germline gives CDR1 SGHRS, CDR2 YFSETQ. Here the CDR3 reads CASSLTGSNTEAFF. CDR3 nucleotide sequence: TGCGCCAGCAGCTTAACAGGGTCGAACACTGAAGCTTTCTTT.

The chain employs TRBV30 and TRBJ1-6, with D maybe TRBD1 (5 bases). This CDR3 contains 13 residues. V shed 4 bases and J shed 6 bases, with 10 bases lying between them. From germline, CDR1 is GTSNPN and CDR2 SVGIG (reference sequence). The CDR3, as DNA: TGTGCCTGGACGGGACTGTTTAATTCACCCCTCCACTTT. It is translated as CAWTGLFNSPLHF.

This clone has only one observation. The rearrangement uses TRBV6-2 or TRBV6-3 and TRBJ2-1; 8 positions match TRBD2. Trimming cost V 2 bases and J 3 bases; bases outside gene matches: 6. Looked up from germline, CDR1 is MNHEY and CDR2 is SVGEGT. The CDR3 is 16 residues long. Here the CDR3 DNA reads TGTGCCAGCAGTTACCCTCTAGCGGGCAACTACAATGAGCAGTTCTTC. This sequence encodes CASSYPLAGNYNEQFF.

The J gene is TRBJ2-5, the V gene TRBV6-5; TRBD2 matches at 7 bases. V lost 9 bases to trimming and J lost 4 bases; unmatched junction nucleotides: 5. This CDR3 spans 12 amino acids. The germline gives CDR1 MNHEY, CDR2 SVGAGI. CDR3 nucleotide sequence: TGTGCCAGTGCGGGAGTAGGAGAGACCCAGTACTTC. Protein sequence: CASAGVGETQYF.